The 22 T cell receptor beta chains reported below all come from one sample, sequenced in a study of response to subunit inactivated influenza vaccine (dated by TCRdb to 2016 to 2019). Taken with the paper, the label for time point translates to: 45 days after influenza vaccine administration. The library relied on RT-PCR. For sequencing, an Illumina HiSeq 2500 was employed. Starting from the raw public reads, TCRdb applied fastp trimming at Q25, assembled clones with MiXCR and retained in-frame beta chains. CDR3 protein sequences are deduplicated, and each keeps its most common genes and DNA. The sample table contains under 200,000 distinct CDR3 sequences; only one count was recorded for roughly 10% of them. Around 11% of the sample rests with the top ten. This specimen consisted of non-naive T cells sorted from PBMCs, obtained around seven weeks after vaccination. The cell subset or site tag for this specimen amounts to: memory T cell fraction. The source is a man between 50 and 59 years old who received an inactivated influenza vaccine. Donor details come from another sample of the same person, matched by shared clones.

This clonotype was observed a few times. The chain couples TRBV27 to TRBJ1-5; D is possibly TRBD1 (5 bases). V gave up 1 base and J gave up 4 bases, with 8 bases separating them. The CDR3 extends over 14 amino acids. Germline values: CDR1 MNHEY, CDR2 SMNVEV (reference sequence). This CDR3 reads CASSLWPGNQPQHF. The CDR3 region has the DNA TGTGCCAGCAGTTTATGGCCAGGGAATCAGCCCCAGCATTTT.

This chain joins TRBV3-1 and TRBJ2-7, with a weak D call TRBD1 (5 bases). V was shortened by 1 base and J by 6 bases, with 16 bases between the two germline ends. CDR3 length: 15 residues. Per germline, CDR1 LGHDT and CDR2 YNNKEL (reference sequence). CDR3 in amino acids: CASSQGQGGNSEQYF. CDR3 in DNA: TGTGCCAGCAGCCAAGGCCAGGGTGGTAACTCCGAGCAGTACTTC.

This chain connects TRBV15 to TRBJ2-3; D gene ambiguous. CDR1 and CDR2 (germline): LNHNV, YYDKDF (reference sequence). Between the trimmed V and J ends, which lost 8 bases and 0 bases, there was a span of 15 bases. CDR3 length: 15 residues. DNA for the CDR3: TGTGCCACCCACCGGGCGGTTCTTAGCACAGATACGCAGTATTTT. Protein sequence: CATHRAVLSTDTQYF.

This clonotype was seen only a few times. The rearrangement links TRBV18 to TRBJ1-5; D unclear. V lost 6 bases to trimming and J lost 5 bases, with 14 bases between them. CDR1 is KGHSH and CDR2 is LQKENI in the germline V gene. CDR3 length equals 14 residues. CDR3 loop: CASSKEVKDQPQHF. CDR3 coding DNA: TGTGCCAGCTCTAAAGAGGTAAAAGATCAGCCCCAGCATTTT.

This clonotype was recorded a few times. The chain couples TRBV7-9 to TRBJ2-2, with a tentative D call TRBD2 (5 bases). Germline values: CDR1 SEHNR, CDR2 FQNEAQ (reference sequence). Trimming pared 4 bases from V and 3 bases from J, leaving 9 bases between. The CDR3 runs 14 residues. Written as DNA, the CDR3 is TGTGCCAGCAGCTCCCGGCGGGACACCGGGGAGCTGTTTTTT. This translates into CASSSRRDTGELFF.

The chain joins TRBV29-1 to TRBJ1-2; TRBD1 is a possible D gene (6 bases). This CDR3 has 15 residues. The germline V gene encodes CDR1 SQVTM and CDR2 ANQGSEA. The germline V and J ends were trimmed by 4 bases and 2 bases, with 17 bases remaining between them. This chain's CDR3 is CSVASSYGTNYGYTF. The CDR3 nucleotides read TGCAGCGTTGCCTCCTCGTACGGGACAAACTATGGCTACACCTTC.

This clonotype has a count of ten or more. V gene TRBV5-1 combines with J gene TRBJ2-1; D is perhaps TRBD2 (7 bases). V was clipped by 9 bases and J by 7 bases, with 23 bases between them. CDR1 is SGHRS and CDR2 is YFSETQ in the germline V gene. The CDR3 runs to 15 residues. In nucleotides, the CDR3 is TGCGCCACCAGACGAGGCGGGGGCACCGTTAATGAGCAGTTCTTC. Protein sequence: CATRRGGGTVNEQFF. Drawing the rest from reference TRBV5-1 and TRBJ2-1, the complete variable domain is KAGVTQTPRYLIKTRGQQVTLSCSPISGHRSVSWYQQTPGQGLQFLFEYFSETQRNKGNFPGRFSGRQFSNSRSEMNVSTLELGDSALYLCATRRGGGTVNEQFFGPGTRLTVL.

The chain links TRBV6-2 or TRBV6-3 to TRBJ2-6, with D maybe TRBD1 (5 bases). Germline V gene lookup returns CDR1 MNHEY and CDR2 SVGEGT. This CDR3 is 16 amino acids long. V was clipped by 7 bases and J by 0 bases, with 13 bases between them. The CDR3 sequence is CASTPGPSSGANVLTF. CDR3 DNA: TGTGCCAGCACGCCAGGGCCTAGCTCTGGGGCCAACGTCCTGACTTTC.

This clonotype has more than one count but fewer than ten. The J gene is TRBJ1-6, the V gene TRBV20-1; D is possibly TRBD1 (6 bases). The CDR3 is 15 residues long. Germline CDR1 is DFQATT and CDR2 is SNEGSKA (reference sequence). Trimming took off 2 bases at V and 6 bases at J, with 14 bases between the two ends. The DNA of the CDR3 is TGCAGTGCTAGACCCCCTGGACAGCCTAATTCACCCCTCCACTTT. Translated, it gives CSARPPGQPNSPLHF.

This clonotype was seen repeatedly, ten times or more. The chain carries TRBV2 and TRBJ1-2; TRBD1 might be the D (5 bases). The germline V and J ends were trimmed by 6 bases and 6 bases, with 11 bases remaining between them. Germline CDR1 is SNHLY and CDR2 is FYNNEI. The CDR3 sequence is 12 residues long. The CDR3 protein is CASREDKDGYTF. CDR3 in DNA: TGTGCCAGCAGAGAGGACAAGGATGGCTACACCTTC. Combining the CDR3 with reference TRBV2 and TRBJ1-2 gives the whole variable domain EPEVTQTPSHQVTQMGQEVILRCVPISNHLYFYWYRQILGQKVEFLVSFYNNEISEKSEIFDDQFSVERPDGSNFTLKIRSTKLEDSAMYFCASREDKDGYTFGSGTRLTVV.

In its sample, this clonotype was seen many times. The rearrangement links TRBV4-3 to TRBJ2-2; 10 nucleotides align to TRBD2. J was trimmed by 0 bases and V by 1 base; bases with no gene match: 8. CDR1 is LGHNA, CDR2 YSLEER, per germline. This CDR3 has 19 residues. The CDR3 reads CASSQGRGAGGTNTGELFF. The CDR3 bases are TGCGCCAGCAGCCAAGGTCGAGGAGCGGGGGGGACGAACACCGGGGAGCTGTTTTTT.

The V call is TRBV20-1, the J call TRBJ2-3; either TRBD1 or TRBD2 may supply D (6 bases each). The germline V gene has CDR1 DFQATT and CDR2 SNEGSKA (reference sequence). V was shortened by 3 bases and J by 1 base, with 20 bases between the two germline ends. The CDR3 sequence is 17 residues long. The chain's CDR3 is CSARAPLGGGRTDTQYF. The CDR3 DNA reads as TGCAGTGCTAGGGCCCCTCTCGGAGGGGGGCGCACAGATACGCAGTATTTT.

The chain couples TRBV28 to TRBJ2-6; 7 bases match TRBD1. J was trimmed by 2 bases and V by 5 bases; bases with no gene match: 3. Germline V gene lookup returns CDR1 MDHEN and CDR2 SYDVKM. This CDR3 spans 15 amino acids. CDR3 sequence (DNA): TGTGCCAGCAGTCTAACAGGGGCTGGGGCCAACGTCCTGACTTTC. It specifies CASSLTGAGANVLTF.

The rearrangement links TRBV15 to TRBJ1-2; possibly TRBD1 for D (6 bases). V shed 0 bases and J shed 4 bases, with 12 bases lying between them. This CDR3 contains 15 residues. Germline-derived CDR1 and CDR2 are LNHNV and YYDKDF (reference sequence). The CDR3 is CATSRDETGPYGYTF. CDR3 sequence (DNA): TGTGCCACCAGCAGAGATGAAACAGGGCCCTATGGCTACACCTTC.

This clonotype has just a few counts. This chain connects TRBV27 to TRBJ2-3; 9 nucleotides line up with TRBD2. Trimming cost V 3 bases and J 0 bases; bases outside gene matches: 4. This CDR3 comprises 16 residues. Germline V gene sequence: CDR1 MNHEY, CDR2 SMNVEV (reference sequence). DNA for the CDR3: TGTGCCAGCAGTTTCGGCGGGGGGGTTAGCACAGATACGCAGTATTTT. It codes for CASSFGGGVSTDTQYF.

Many counts were recorded for this clonotype. V gene TRBV7-3 combines with J gene TRBJ2-1, with D uncertain. The germline V and J ends were trimmed by 1 base and 9 bases, with 16 bases remaining between them. The CDR3 runs to 15 residues. Germline CDR1 is SGHTA and CDR2 is FQGTGA. The CDR3 nucleotides read TGTGCCAGCAGCTTAAGTGGCGATGCAGTTAGTGAGCAGTTCTTC. Its translation is CASSLSGDAVSEQFF.

This clonotype was seen repeatedly, ten times or more. The gene calls are TRBV6-1 and TRBJ2-5, with D perhaps matching TRBD1 (6 bases). This CDR3 is 13 amino acids long. CDR1 and CDR2 from the germline V gene are MNHNS and SASEGT. V dropped 8 bases and J dropped 1 base, with 11 bases sitting between them. The CDR3 bases are TGTGCCAGCTCCAGGACAGTCCAAGAGACCCAGTACTTC. Protein sequence: CASSRTVQETQYF.

This clonotype was seen many times. This sequence joins TRBV20-1 and TRBJ2-1; 15 bases align to TRBD2. Germline V lookup: CDR1 DFQATT, CDR2 SNEGSKA (reference sequence). With 5 bases clipped from V and 9 bases from J, the junction kept 11 bases outside the gene matches. CDR3 size: 16 residues. CDR3 residues: CSADGLAGGPSGEQFF. CDR3 coding DNA: TGCAGTGCTGATGGACTAGCGGGAGGGCCTAGTGGTGAGCAGTTCTTC.

At least ten counts were recorded for this clonotype. The chain uses TRBV28 and TRBJ1-6; 8 bases agree with TRBD1. Trimming took 7 bases from V and 12 from J; bases not matched to a gene: 14. CDR1 is MDHEN, CDR2 SYDVKM, per germline. The CDR3 is 15 residues long. The CDR3 DNA sequence: TGTGCCAGCATCCCAGATAGGGACAGGTTGTTACCCCTCCACTTT. Translation: CASIPDRDRLLPLHF.

The rearrangement joins TRBV18 to TRBJ1-4; no firm D call. CDR1 KGHSH and CDR2 LQKENI come from the germline V gene. CDR3 size: 12 residues. Trimming shortened V by 5 bases and J by 5 bases, and 6 bases separated the two germline ends. The CDR3 sequence is CASSTGNEKLFF. The CDR3 coding sequence is TGTGCCAGCTCAACGGGAAATGAAAAACTGTTTTTT.

A remark on this clonotype: It may be a read error: a sequence one base away is much more abundant. The J gene is TRBJ2-5, the V gene TRBV12-3 or TRBV12-4, with D perhaps matching TRBD1 or TRBD2 (5 bases each). The CDR3 is 14 residues long. CDR3 region: CASSRSTESGTLYF. CDR3 bases: TGTGCCAGCAGTCGGTCGACGGAGTCTGGGACCCTGTACTTC.

This clonotype was found a few times. J is TRBJ1-5 and V is TRBV28, with 9 bases that match TRBD1. The J segment lost 4 bases and the V segment lost 4 bases, leaving 5 bases of the junction unmatched. The CDR3 is 15 residues long. Germline assignment: CDR1 MDHEN and CDR2 SYDVKM. The CDR3 DNA is TGTGCCAGCAGTTCGGGACAGGGCCTAAATCAGCCCCAGCATTTT. This translates into CASSSGQGLNQPQHF.